This T cell receptor (beta chain) was observed in a study of OX40 agonist ivuxolimab in advanced cancers. Study overall: An agonistic anti-OX40 (CD134) antibody, ivuxolimab, was used to treat the patients. Around 40% of patients had received prior checkpoint inhibitor therapy.

This CDR3 comprises 14 residues. Trimming pared 5 bases from V and 1 base from J, leaving 11 bases between. The V gene's germline CDR1 is SGHAT and CDR2 FQNNGV. Only a few counts were recorded for this clone. Assay used: immunoSEQ multiplex PCR; TCRdb lists only in-frame clones, some missing. Here the sample spans 85,000 or so clones, approximately 86% being singletons. The starting material was CD4+ or CD8+ T cells sorted from blood, obtained in a trial of the OX40 agonist ivuxolimab. J is TRBJ1-1 and V is TRBV11-2, with a tentative D call TRBD1 (6 bases). The TCR originated in an adult with an advanced solid tumor such as melanoma, head and neck, liver or kidney cancer. The CDR3 nucleotides are TGTGCCAGCAGCCGGACAGAGAGGAACACTGAAGCTTTCTTT. This translates into CASSRTERNTEAFF.